This TCR beta chain originates from a study of blood T cells in healthy people across ages. This clonotype was picked up a small number of times. V was clipped by 4 bases and J by 5 bases, with 15 bases between them. CDR1 is LGHDT, CDR2 YNNKEL, per germline (reference sequence). The CDR3 runs 14 residues. Each sample gave at least 6 million isolated PBMCs. The authors ran a second PCR of about 6 to 11 cycles using a sample-barcoded 5' primer and a J-beta primer mix. Via MiXCR, TCRdb re-called the 5' RACE reads, giving one row per CDR3 protein. The repertoire holds about 720,000 distinct CDR3 sequences, with over 20% as singletons.

This TCR was sampled from a man aged 70 or older in good health. V gene TRBV3-1 combines with J gene TRBJ2-7, with D unclear. What was sequenced was blood. The CDR3 reads CASSPSYQAHEQYF. Written as DNA, the CDR3 is TGTGCCAGCAGCCCTTCTTACCAGGCCCACGAGCAGTACTTC.